This TCR beta chain is from a study of blood T cells in healthy people across ages. Study conclusions and caveats: Strong correlation was found linking TCR beta diversity to naive T cell percentage. TCR beta diversity, measured per million T cells, fell in a roughly linear way with age.

To note about this clonotype: Antigen unknown.

Sample-barcoded 5' priming and a J-beta primer mix drove a second PCR of roughly 7 to 11 cycles. Each sample provided no less than 3 million CDR3-containing paired-end reads. TCRdb itself ran the 5' RACE reads through MiXCR, one entry per CDR3 protein. This repertoire shows 730,000 or so distinct CDR3 sequences, around 38% found once; its top ten account for approximately 29%. The V and J ends lost 5 bases and 2 bases, in that order; junction bases with no gene match: 6. From germline, CDR1 is SGHTA and CDR2 FQGNSA. The CDR3 loop spans 17 amino acids. The chain recombines TRBV7-2 with TRBJ2-3; 14 bases are a match to TRBD2. This receptor was identified in a man aged 80 or over in good health. Sequenced material: blood. CDR3 in DNA: TGTGCCAGCAGCCTTCGACTAGCGGGGGGGTCCACAGATACGCAGTATTTT. Its protein product is CASSLRLAGGSTDTQYF.